This record covers a single T cell receptor (beta chain). No cognate antigen has been identified for it. Base qualities are missing; no much larger clone stands one base away. This sample was taken from a study of blood T cell repertoires in COVID-19 (dated by TCRdb to about 2020). Study-wide context: Collaborator samples came from the United States, Italy and Spain and covered acute and convalescent phases of COVID-19. The prospective study material was composed of cDNA or gDNA derived from T cells, B-cell-depleted T cells, or PBMCs. Subjects who had been exposed to COVID-19, were actively infected with it, or had recovered from it provided the deeply sampled blood TCRbeta repertoires that made up the dataset. The repertoires were released in a freely available public database intended as a resource for research on the immune response to SARS-CoV-2. Samples were obtained from the ongoing ImmuneRACE study (first 160 participants) and from approximately 1,200 subjects provided by 6 global collaborators. The sample metadata nearly always contained a de-identified subject ID, COVID-19 status, age in years and sex. Where HLA class I and class II types were available, the types were taken from metadata supplied by the sample provider, not from assay-based typing. Results the study describes overall, beyond this receptor: The amount of clinical and demographic metadata varied by source and participant and was provided uncurated.

Inclusive of the bounding cysteine and phenylalanine, the CDR3 is 14 residues long. Only the CDR3 DNA is retained, 42 bases long and in frame from the first base. V is pruned by 4 bases and J by 3 bases, leaving 6 bases of the junction without a gene match. CDR1 and CDR2 are read off the germline V gene as SGHDN and FVKESK. TCRbeta CDR3 regions were amplified from genomic DNA using the immunoSEQ Assay, a bias-controlled multiplex PCR. The source study handled its data this way. The number of nucleated cells in each sample was estimated by amplification of reference gene primers within the assay. To quantify the absolute abundance of each unique TCRbeta CDR3 rearrangement, sequence reads were collapsed and filtered. For each sample, productive Simpson clonality was calculated by taking the square root of Simpson's diversity index across productive rearrangements. TCRdb retrieved this table from immuneACCESS and kept in-frame rearrangements only. Not all clones are present; in checked studies, unresolved V genes account for under half, and no reason is known for the remainder. That table furnishes V, J and clone size, whereas the DNA furnished D and trimming. The sample has 100,000 to 150,000 clones on record, about 79% of them singletons. Clones ranked in the top ten supply more than 35% of the sample.

The collaborating institutions used their own protocols to collect whole blood in K2EDTA tubes. For TCRbeta analysis, collaborators shipped samples as frozen whole blood, isolated PBMCs, or DNA extracted from either of those sample types. Sequenced: peripheral blood. In this chain, TRBV14 is recombined with TRBJ2-7, and 7 bases in between align with TRBD1. This TCR derives from a man aged 40-49 years with active or convalescent COVID-19. CDR3 protein: CASSPKNRGYEQYF. At the DNA level, the sequence is TGTGCCAGCAGCCCAAAAAACAGGGGCTACGAGCAGTACTTC.